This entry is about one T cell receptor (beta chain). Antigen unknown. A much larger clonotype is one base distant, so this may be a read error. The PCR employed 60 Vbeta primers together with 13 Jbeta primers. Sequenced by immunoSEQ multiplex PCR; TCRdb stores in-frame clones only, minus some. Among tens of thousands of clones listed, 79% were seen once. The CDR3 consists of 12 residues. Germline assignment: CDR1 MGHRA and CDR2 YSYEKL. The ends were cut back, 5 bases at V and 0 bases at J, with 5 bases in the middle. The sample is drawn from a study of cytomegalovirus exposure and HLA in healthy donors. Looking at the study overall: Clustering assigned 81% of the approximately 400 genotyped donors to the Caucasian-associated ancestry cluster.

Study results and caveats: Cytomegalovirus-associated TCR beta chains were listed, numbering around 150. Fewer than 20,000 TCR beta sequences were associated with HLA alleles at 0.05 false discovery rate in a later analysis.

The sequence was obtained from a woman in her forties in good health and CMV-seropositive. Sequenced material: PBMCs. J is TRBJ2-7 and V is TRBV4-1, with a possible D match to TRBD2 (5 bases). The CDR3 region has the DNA TGCGCCAGCAGCGGGAGCTCCTACGAGCAGTACTTC. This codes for CASSGSSYEQYF.